These 21 T cell receptor beta chains were all obtained from the same sample, sequenced in a study of blood T cell repertoires in COVID-19. Sequencing was performed with immunoSEQ multiplex PCR; in TCRdb, only in-frame clones are kept and a portion is missing. The sample lists about 350,000 clones, about nine tenths seen once, with around 6.6% in the top ten. The material sequenced was peripheral blood. These receptors all stem from a woman in her 70s with COVID-19, enrolled during active disease.

This chain links TRBV3-1 (or the pseudogene TRBV3-2) with TRBJ2-7, with TRBD1 matching 8 bases. CDR3 length: 14 residues. Trimming removed 7 bases from V and 5 bases from J; junction bases left unmatched: 10. Germline V CDR1 and CDR2: LGHDT, YNNKEL (reference sequence). As DNA, the CDR3 is TGTGCCAGCACCCCAGGGGGCGCGGTCCACGAGCAGTACTTC. It yields the protein CASTPGGAVHEQYF.

V and J are TRBV19 and TRBJ1-2; TRBD1 matches 10 bases. The CDR3 is made up of 17 amino acids. The germline CDR1 and CDR2 sequences are LNHDA and SQIVND (reference sequence). Losses at the gene ends were 5 bases for V and 4 bases for J; bases not matched to a gene: 13. The chain's CDR3 is CASSDRTGGELRYGYTF. DNA for the CDR3: TGTGCCAGTAGTGACCGGACAGGGGGGGAGCTGCGCTATGGCTACACCTTC.

This clone has only one observation. This sequence joins TRBV2 and TRBJ2-7; D is possibly TRBD1 (5 bases). From germline, CDR1 is SNHLY and CDR2 FYNNEI. V was clipped by 6 bases and J by 6 bases, with 12 bases between them. The CDR3 contains 12 residues. The CDR3 nucleotides read TGTGCCAGCAGGCAGGGAAAGGCCGAGCAGTACTTC. Translating gives CASRQGKAEQYF.

V gene TRBV19 combines with J gene TRBJ2-3, with 11 bases fitting TRBD2. The CDR3 sequence is 16 residues long. The trim removed 8 bases at V and 4 bases at J, leaving 11 bases unmatched. From germline, CDR1 is LNHDA and CDR2 SQIVND (reference sequence). The CDR3 DNA follows: TGTGCCAGTGGGATCGGTCCGGGACTAGCGGCAGATACGCAGTATTTT. Residues: CASGIGPGLAADTQYF. The whole variable domain, remainder taken from reference TRBV19 and TRBJ2-3, is DGGITQSPKYLFRKEGQNVTLSCEQNLNHDAMYWYRQDPGQGLRLIYYSQIVNDFQKGDIAEGYSVSREKKESFPLTVTSAQKNPTAFYLCASGIGPGLAADTQYFGPGTRLTVL.

The rearrangement uses TRBV7-9 and TRBJ1-4, with 9 bases aligning to TRBD1. The CDR3 runs 14 residues. CDR1 SEHNR and CDR2 FQNEAQ come from the germline V gene (reference sequence). V gave up 5 bases and J gave up 7 bases; unmatched junction bases: 5. The CDR3 bases are TGTGCCAGCAGCACGGGGACAGGGACTGAAAAACTGTTTTTT. Amino acids: CASSTGTGTEKLFF.

V usage is TRBV19 and J usage is TRBJ1-3, with D tentatively TRBD1 (5 bases). The V end was cut by 10 bases, the J end by 0 bases, with 16 bases between. CDR3 size: 15 residues. CDR1 is LNHDA, CDR2 SQIVND, per germline (reference sequence). The CDR3 DNA is TGTGCCACCAAGAGACAGTTCTTCTCTGGAAACACCATATATTTT. Its translation: CATKRQFFSGNTIYF.

The chain carries TRBV5-1 and TRBJ1-4, with TRBD1 matching 7 bases. Germline assignment: CDR1 SGHRS and CDR2 YFSETQ. J was trimmed by 3 bases and V by 7 bases; bases with no gene match: 12. The CDR3 covers 16 residues. This CDR3 is CASATLTGLPNEKLFF. Here the CDR3 DNA reads TGCGCCAGCGCTACCCTGACAGGGCTCCCTAATGAAAAACTGTTTTTT. The variable domain in full, with the rest retrieved from reference TRBV5-1 and TRBJ1-4, is KAGVTQTPRYLIKTRGQQVTLSCSPISGHRSVSWYQQTPGQGLQFLFEYFSETQRNKGNFPGRFSGRQFSNSRSEMNVSTLELGDSALYLCASATLTGLPNEKLFFGSGTQLSVL.

The chain uses TRBV10-1 and TRBJ1-2; the D is unclear. The CDR3 spans 11 residues. Germline V CDR1 and CDR2: WNHNN, SYGVQD (reference sequence). Trimming removed 8 bases at V and 4 bases at J, with 8 bases between. This chain's CDR3 is CASRSSYGYTF. Here the CDR3 DNA reads TGCGCCAGCCGGAGCTCCTATGGCTACACCTTC.

The table lists this clone with a count of one. This sequence joins TRBV3-1 (or the pseudogene TRBV3-2) and TRBJ2-7; a possible D gene is TRBD2 (7 bases). V was shortened by 4 bases and J by 7 bases, with 14 bases between the two germline ends. Germline V lookup: CDR1 LGHDT, CDR2 YNNKEL (reference sequence). The CDR3 extends over 13 amino acids. CDR3 protein: CASSLRGAEEQYF. The CDR3 nucleotides are TGTGCCAGCAGCCTCCGGGGGGCTGAAGAGCAGTACTTC.

V usage is TRBV24-1 and J usage is TRBJ2-7, with 7 bases that match TRBD2. J gave up 0 bases and V 6 bases, and 4 bases lay outside the gene matches. The CDR3 is 14 amino acids. Germline V CDR1 and CDR2: KGHDR, SFDVKD. The CDR3 region is CATSSGGISYEQYF. The CDR3 coding sequence is TGTGCCACCAGTTCCGGGGGGATCTCCTACGAGCAGTACTTC.

Here the CDR3 reads CASSFGAGPNYEQYF. The CDR3 coding sequence is TGCGCCAGCAGCTTCGGGGCGGGACCCAACTACGAGCAGTACTTC. This chain uses TRBV5-1 with TRBJ2-7; perhaps TRBD2 as D (6 bases). CDR3 length equals 15 residues. Germline V gene sequence: CDR1 SGHRS, CDR2 YFSETQ. V shed 2 bases and J shed 3 bases, with 15 bases lying between them.

This clone was recorded a few times. The V call is TRBV21-1, the J call TRBJ2-7; the table gives TRBD1 as D, unverified against the DNA. TRBV21-1 is termed a pseudogene. CDR3 length equals 19 residues. CDR3 sequence: CASSPLGGTGGASCREQYF. DNA of the CDR3: TGTGCCAGCAGCCCGCTGGGGGGGACAGGGGGCGCTTCCTGCCGGGAGCAGTACTTC.

This clone has just a few counts. The chain links TRBV19 to TRBJ1-2, with no clear D. There are 12 residues in the CDR3. CDR1 is LNHDA and CDR2 is SQIVND in the germline V gene (reference sequence). Trimming cost V 3 bases and J 8 bases, with 10 bases left between them. The CDR3 is CASSIPGGGYTF. In DNA, the CDR3 is TGTGCCAGTAGTATTCCCGGAGGCGGCTACACCTTC.

J is TRBJ2-7 and V is TRBV19; TRBD1 agrees at 8 bases. V gave up 6 bases and J gave up 8 bases; unmatched junction bases: 3. Germline V CDR1 and CDR2: LNHDA, SQIVND (reference sequence). The CDR3 runs 11 residues. In DNA form, the CDR3 reads TGTGCCAGTAGGGACAGGGAAAAGCAGTACTTC. Translated: CASRDREKQYF.

The chain carries TRBV28 and TRBJ2-2, with 7 bases that match TRBD2. The CDR3 extends over 16 amino acids. CDR1 MDHEN and CDR2 SYDVKM come from the germline V gene. The V gene end was trimmed by 4 bases and the J gene end by 6 bases; junction bases not matched to a gene: 11. This CDR3 is CASSSQGGGAPGELFF. The CDR3 region has the DNA TGTGCCAGCAGTTCCCAAGGCGGGGGAGCCCCCGGGGAGCTGTTTTTT.

V usage is TRBV6-2 or TRBV6-3 and J usage is TRBJ2-2; 7 bases map to TRBD2. Germline CDR1 is MNHEY and CDR2 is SVGEGT. J was trimmed by 4 bases and V by 5 bases; bases with no gene match: 1. CDR3 length: 13 residues. CDR3 DNA sequence: TGTGCCAGCAGTCGGGGGGTCACCGGGGAGCTGTTTTTT. Its protein is CASSRGVTGELFF.

The J gene is TRBJ2-3, the V gene TRBV4-2; D is perhaps TRBD1 (6 bases). Germline V gene sequence: CDR1 LGHNA, CDR2 YNFKEQ. This CDR3 has 16 residues. Trimming removed 1 base at V and 2 bases at J, with 13 bases between. The chain's CDR3 is CASSQVGADYTDTQYF. The CDR3 DNA sequence: TGTGCCAGCAGCCAAGTGGGGGCAGATTACACAGATACGCAGTATTTT.

The J gene is TRBJ2-7, the V gene TRBV20-1, with 7 bases matching TRBD2. This CDR3 has 14 residues. CDR1 DFQATT and CDR2 SNEGSKA come from the germline V gene (reference sequence). V dropped 3 bases and J dropped 4; count of bases not matched to a gene: 9. This CDR3 is CSASVPGGTYEQYF. The CDR3 region has the DNA TGCAGTGCTAGTGTACCGGGGGGAACGTACGAGCAGTACTTC.

The chain carries TRBV15 and TRBJ1-6; D is uncertain. The CDR3 loop spans 13 amino acids. The V end lost 0 bases, the J end lost 8 bases, and 5 bases lay between the germline ends. Germline values: CDR1 LNHNV, CDR2 YYDKDF (reference sequence). The CDR3 DNA follows: TGTGCCACCAGCAGAGATTCCGATTCACCCCTCCACTTT. Its translation is CATSRDSDSPLHF.

The chain carries TRBV5-5 and TRBJ2-5; D is possibly TRBD1 (6 bases). The germline V and J ends were trimmed by 5 bases and 4 bases, with 12 bases remaining between them. The CDR3 runs 13 residues. Germline V lookup: CDR1 SGHKS, CDR2 YYEKEE (reference sequence). The CDR3, as DNA: TGTGCCAGCAGTTGGGAAGGGGGAGAGACCCAGTACTTC. Protein sequence: CASSWEGGETQYF.

V usage is TRBV5-4 and J usage is TRBJ2-5; 9 bases agree with TRBD2. With 3 bases clipped from V and 5 bases from J, the junction kept 8 bases outside the gene matches. CDR1 and CDR2 from the germline V gene are SGHNT and YYREEE (reference sequence). CDR3 length equals 15 residues. Here the CDR3 reads CASSSKRGDEETQYF. The CDR3 nucleotides read TGTGCCAGCAGCTCCAAGCGGGGGGATGAGGAGACCCAGTACTTC.